This T cell receptor (beta chain) was captured by sequencing in a study of T cells in Graves' hyperthyroidism and ophthalmopathy. Study details: Peripheral blood was secured at the point of initial diagnosis, before any treatment.

Ophthalmopathy patients showed a Clinical Activity Score of at least 3, NOSPECS grade of at least 4 and duration under 3 months. PBMCs were obtained from 10 ml fresh peripheral blood. The source material, RNA transcripts, was used to amplify TCR beta CDR3 regions. During a first-round RT-PCR of the TCR CDR3, the HTBI primer set was used. Each CDR3 protein is one row after TCRdb ran MiXCR on the multiplex PCR reads. The sample consists of a few hundred thousand distinct CDR3 sequences, approximately 17% of them appearing once. Germline loops: CDR1 DFQATT, CDR2 SNEGSKA (reference sequence). The V gene lost 6 bases and the J gene lost 7 bases, with 16 bases spanning the gap. There are 12 residues in the CDR3.

The sequence came from a man aged 18 to 29 with Graves' ophthalmopathy. Sequenced input: blood. The chain links TRBV20-1 to TRBJ2-7; D is uncertain. Here the CDR3 reads CSARNPLGEQYF. The CDR3 DNA sequence: TGCAGTGCCAGAAATCCCCTCGGGGAGCAGTACTTC.